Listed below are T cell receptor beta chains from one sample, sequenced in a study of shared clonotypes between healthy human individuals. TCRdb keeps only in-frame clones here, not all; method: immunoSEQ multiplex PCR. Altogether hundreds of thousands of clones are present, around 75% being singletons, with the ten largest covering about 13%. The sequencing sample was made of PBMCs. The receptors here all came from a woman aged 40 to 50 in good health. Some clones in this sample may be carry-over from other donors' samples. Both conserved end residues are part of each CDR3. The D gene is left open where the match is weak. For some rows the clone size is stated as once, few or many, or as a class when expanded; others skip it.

CDR3 DNA: TGTGCCAGCAGTTCCTCGGGGGCTGGAAACACCATATATTTT
CDR3 protein: CASSSSGAGNTIYF
clone size: -
J gene: TRBJ1-3
D gene: -
V gene: TRBV28
CDR3 length: 14

CDR3 DNA: TGTGCCAGCAGCCAAAGGACAGGGAACGAGAATGAAAAACTGTTTTTT
CDR3 protein: CASSQRTGNENEKLFF
clone size: -
J gene: TRBJ1-4
D gene: TRBD1
V gene: TRBV5-6
CDR3 length: 16

CDR3 DNA: TGTGCCAGCAGCTCAGGCTCCACCTACGAGCAGTACTTC
CDR3 protein: CASSSGSTYEQYF
clone size: -
J gene: TRBJ2-7
D gene: -
V gene: TRBV5-6
CDR3 length: 13

CDR3 DNA: TGTGCCACCAGCAGAGATCTGGTAGACTCCTACGAGCAGTACTTC
CDR3 protein: CATSRDLVDSYEQYF
clone size: -
J gene: TRBJ2-7
D gene: -
V gene: TRBV15
CDR3 length: 15

CDR3 DNA: TGTGCCAGCAGCTTTCGCCGACCTTCACCATGGGGCTACAATCAGCAGTTCTTC
CDR3 protein: CASSFRRPSPWGYNQQFF
clone size: -
J gene: TRBJ2-1
D gene: -
V gene: TRBV11-2
CDR3 length: 18

CDR3 DNA: TGTGCCAGCTCACCAGAGAGCGGGGACACTGAAGCTTTCTTT
CDR3 protein: CASSPESGDTEAFF
clone size: few
J gene: TRBJ1-1
D gene: -
V gene: TRBV18
CDR3 length: 14

CDR3 DNA: TGTGCCAGCAGCCCGTTACCTCCCTACGAGCAGTACTTC
CDR3 protein: CASSPLPPYEQYF
clone size: -
J gene: TRBJ2-7
D gene: -
V gene: TRBV7-6
CDR3 length: 13

CDR3 DNA: TGCGCCAGCAGCTTGGAGGGGAAAGCGGGTACCGGGGAGCTGTTTTTT
CDR3 protein: CASSLEGKAGTGELFF
clone size: -
J gene: TRBJ2-2
D gene: -
V gene: TRBV5-1
CDR3 length: 16

CDR3 DNA: TGCAGCGTTGAAGATCATGGGCTGGGGAACACTGAAGCTTTCTTT
CDR3 protein: CSVEDHGLGNTEAFF
clone size: many
J gene: TRBJ1-1
D gene: -
V gene: TRBV29-1
CDR3 length: 15

CDR3 DNA: TGTGCCAGCAGTTACCGGGGACAAGAGACCCAGTACTTC
CDR3 protein: CASSYRGQETQYF
clone size: few
J gene: TRBJ2-5
D gene: -
V gene: TRBV6-6
CDR3 length: 13

CDR3 DNA: TGTGCCAGCAGTAATTTTGGGGACAGTCAAGAGACCCAGTACTTC
CDR3 protein: CASSNFGDSQETQYF
clone size: -
J gene: TRBJ2-5
D gene: TRBD1
V gene: TRBV6-1
CDR3 length: 15

CDR3 DNA: TGCGCCAGCAGCTTGGGGCCAGGCCAAACCTACGAGCAGTACTTC
CDR3 protein: CASSLGPGQTYEQYF
clone size: -
J gene: TRBJ2-7
D gene: -
V gene: TRBV5-1
CDR3 length: 15

CDR3 DNA: TGTGCCAGCTCACCGGACAGAAAGAACACTGAAGCTTTCTTT
CDR3 protein: CASSPDRKNTEAFF
clone size: -
J gene: TRBJ1-1
D gene: -
V gene: TRBV18
CDR3 length: 14

CDR3 DNA: TGCACCAGCAGCCAGACACAGGGGGTGATGGTTGAAGCTTTCTTT
CDR3 protein: CTSSQTQGVMVEAFF
clone size: -
J gene: TRBJ1-1
D gene: -
V gene: TRBV1
CDR3 length: 15

CDR3 DNA: TGTGCCAGCAGCTTCGGTCGGGGTACTAACTATGGCTACACCTTC
CDR3 protein: CASSFGRGTNYGYTF
clone size: -
J gene: TRBJ1-2
D gene: -
V gene: TRBV7-2
CDR3 length: 15

CDR3 DNA: TGTGCCAGCAGCTTATCTCAGGCGGATACGCAGTATTTT
CDR3 protein: CASSLSQADTQYF
clone size: -
J gene: TRBJ2-3
D gene: -
V gene: TRBV7-3
CDR3 length: 13

CDR3 DNA: TGTGCCAGCTCACCCGCACAGGACGCTAGTGAAAAACTGTTTTTT
CDR3 protein: CASSPAQDASEKLFF
clone size: -
J gene: TRBJ1-4
D gene: -
V gene: TRBV18
CDR3 length: 15

CDR3 DNA: TGTGCCAGCAAGCGTCCAGGGTCCGGCTACACCTTC
CDR3 protein: CASKRPGSGYTF
clone size: -
J gene: TRBJ1-2
D gene: -
V gene: TRBV2
CDR3 length: 12

CDR3 DNA: TGTGCCAGCACCCAAAGACTAGCGCGAGGGGATGAGCAGTTCTTC
CDR3 protein: CASTQRLARGDEQFF
clone size: -
J gene: TRBJ2-1
D gene: TRBD2
V gene: TRBV6-1
CDR3 length: 15

CDR3 DNA: TGTGCCAGCTCAGGTGCAGGCTCGGGGGAAGAAAAACTGTTTTTT
CDR3 protein: CASSGAGSGEEKLFF
clone size: -
J gene: TRBJ1-4
D gene: -
V gene: TRBV18
CDR3 length: 15

CDR3 DNA: TGTGCCAGCAGTTTATCTAACAGAGCTAACACTGAAGCTTTCTTT
CDR3 protein: CASSLSNRANTEAFF
clone size: once
J gene: TRBJ1-1
D gene: -
V gene: TRBV27
CDR3 length: 15

CDR3 DNA: TGTGCCAGCAGCCTACGGTCGGCCTACAATGAGCAGTTCTTC
CDR3 protein: CASSLRSAYNEQFF
clone size: -
J gene: TRBJ2-1
D gene: -
V gene: TRBV7-8
CDR3 length: 14

CDR3 DNA: TGTGCCAGCAGCCCCCCGACGTCTGAAAAACTGTTTTTT
CDR3 protein: CASSPPTSEKLFF
clone size: few
J gene: TRBJ1-4
D gene: -
V gene: TRBV7-2
CDR3 length: 13

CDR3 DNA: TGTGCCAGCAGTTTATGGCCCCCTACTAGCGGGAGGAGTACACCCGGCTACGAGCAGTACTTC
CDR3 protein: CASSLWPPTSGRSTPGYEQYF
clone size: -
J gene: TRBJ2-7
D gene: TRBD2
V gene: TRBV28
CDR3 length: 21

CDR3 DNA: TGTGCCAGCAGCTTAAGGGGATCCTCTGGAAACACCATATATTTT
CDR3 protein: CASSLRGSSGNTIYF
clone size: -
J gene: TRBJ1-3
D gene: -
V gene: TRBV7-8
CDR3 length: 15

CDR3 DNA: TGTGCCAGCTCCAGTGGGGACTACGAGCAGTACTTC
CDR3 protein: CASSSGDYEQYF
clone size: -
J gene: TRBJ2-7
D gene: -
V gene: TRBV6-6
CDR3 length: 12

CDR3 DNA: TGCGCCAGCAGCTTGGCAGGCCAGATGAACACTGAAGCTTTCTTT
CDR3 protein: CASSLAGQMNTEAFF
clone size: -
J gene: TRBJ1-1
D gene: -
V gene: TRBV5-1
CDR3 length: 15

CDR3 DNA: TGTGCCAGCAGGGGACAGGGGCGAGTCTATGGCTACACCTTC
CDR3 protein: CASRGQGRVYGYTF
clone size: -
J gene: TRBJ1-2
D gene: TRBD1
V gene: TRBV6-5
CDR3 length: 14

CDR3 DNA: TGTGCCAGCAGCTCCAGACAGGAATACACTGAAGCTTTCTTT
CDR3 protein: CASSSRQEYTEAFF
clone size: -
J gene: TRBJ1-1
D gene: -
V gene: TRBV7-2
CDR3 length: 14

CDR3 DNA: TGTGCCAGCAGCTTGGTTGCGGGAGAGGCGGAGGAGACCCAGTACTTC
CDR3 protein: CASSLVAGEAEETQYF
clone size: -
J gene: TRBJ2-5
D gene: TRBD2
V gene: TRBV5-6
CDR3 length: 16